What follows describes a single T cell receptor (beta chain). The record originates from a study of blood T cells in healthy people across ages. A second PCR of roughly 7 to 11 cycles used a sample-barcoded 5' primer and a J-beta primer mix. TCRdb re-derived calls from the 5' RACE reads in MiXCR, one entry per CDR3 protein. The sample lists 700,000 to 1,000,000 distinct CDR3 sequences, roughly 44% occurring once. Germline CDR1 is SGHTA and CDR2 is FQGNSA. The CDR3 is 12 amino acids. Between the trimmed V and J ends, which lost 2 bases and 6 bases, there was a span of 8 bases. Sequencing was carried out using blood. This receptor was obtained from a man between 60 and 75 years old in good health. The chain joins TRBV7-2 to TRBJ2-7; no firm D call. The CDR3: CASSLSIGEQYF. CDR3 nucleotides: TGTGCCAGCAGCTTATCCATCGGCGAGCAGTACTTC.